This record looks at one TCR beta chain sequence and its context. One end of the junction is discordant with germline, which a read error may explain. This record comes from a study of sequential checkpoint blockade in melanoma. Overall study context: Randomization was 1:1 between first-line nivolumab→ipilimumab and ipilimumab→nivolumab. After nivolumab or ipilimumab alone, twenty-two patients had week-13 rebiopsies. DNA from 91 pretreatment tumor samples underwent TCRβ immunosequencing.

Clones were sequenced by immunoSEQ multiplex PCR, and TCRdb holds only the in-frame ones, with some missing. The sample has tens of thousands of clones, roughly 32% seen once. This sample's treatment: randomized to nivolumab then ipilimumab (arm A) or the reverse (arm B). This CDR3 has 11 residues. The germline V gene has CDR1 GTSNPN and CDR2 SVGIG (reference sequence). Sequencing used tumor tissue (inferred from file names), obtained from a patient given nivolumab and ipilimumab in sequence. The source is a human donor with melanoma. V gene TRBV30 combines with J gene TRBJ2-7, with a tentative D call TRBD2 (5 bases). The CDR3 is CAWRVDGLSTF. The CDR3, as DNA: TGTGCCTGGAGGGTGGACGGACTGTCAACCTTC.